This TCR beta chain was sequenced during a study of T cell repertoires in cytomegalovirus infection. Study information: Indicated by public TCR beta signatures were CMV infection and matching HLA type. Study-wide findings and caveats: HLA-C-restricted CMV clonotypes gave the most frequent clonotype in two of eight donors. Carriers of CMV plus the relevant HLA were identified by cumulative public TCR beta family frequency.

The CDR3 runs 15 residues. The germline V and J ends were trimmed by 3 bases and 0 bases, with 11 bases remaining between them. The germline CDR1 and CDR2 sequences are LGHNA and YSLEER. Concerning this clonotype: Its target is not known.

TCRdb ran MiXCR on the reads and lists one entry per CDR3 protein. The data hold over 300,000 distinct CDR3 sequences, with 8% to 10% observed a single time. This chain joins TRBV4-3 and TRBJ1-2; a possible D gene is TRBD1 (5 bases). The source of this sequence is a human donor in good health (CMV status not recorded). Some clones in this sample may be carry-over from other donors' samples. Sequenced sample: PBMCs. DNA for the CDR3: TGCGCCAGCAGCCACCTCAGGGAAACTAACTATGGCTACACCTTC. Translating it yields CASSHLRETNYGYTF.